These T cell receptor beta chains were read from a single sample in a study of blood T cell repertoires in COVID-19. The method was immunoSEQ multiplex PCR; TCRdb's version includes in-frame clones alone and lacks a portion of them. The sample includes about 200,000 clones, over 75% of them seen just once. Source material: peripheral blood. These receptors were collected from a man aged 50 to 59 with COVID-19, enrolled during active disease. The CDR3 runs from the conserved cysteine through the conserved F or W. D genes are given only for firm matches. Clone size is shown for a subset of rows, as once, few, many or a class of expanded clone.

14	TRBV27	NA	NA	TRBJ1-5	CASSPGQSNQPQHF	TGTGCCAGCAGTCCGGGACAAAGCAATCAGCCCCAGCATTTT
14	TRBV7-2	TRBD1	once	TRBJ1-2	CASRPGTGNYGYTF	TGTGCCAGCAGACCCGGGACAGGGAACTATGGCTACACCTTC
13	TRBV7-9	TRBD1	NA	TRBJ2-5	CASSQQGGETQYF	TGTGCCAGCAGCCAACAGGGGGGAGAGACCCAGTACTTC
15	TRBV7-2	NA	NA	TRBJ1-2	CASSLESTANYGYTF	TGTGCCAGCAGCTTGGAGTCGACAGCAAACTATGGCTACACCTTC
17	TRBV5-5	NA	NA	TRBJ2-6	CASSSTGRSSGANVLTF	TGTGCCAGCAGCTCAACAGGGCGTAGCTCTGGGGCCAACGTCCTGACTTTC
16	TRBV9	NA	NA	TRBJ1-4	CASSVGVGAANEKLFF	TGTGCCAGCAGCGTAGGGGTGGGGGCAGCTAATGAAAAACTGTTTTTT
13	TRBV2	NA	NA	TRBJ1-5	CASQFGVNQPQHF	TGTGCCAGCCAATTCGGAGTAAATCAGCCCCAGCATTTT
12	TRBV27	NA	NA	TRBJ1-1	CASKTGITEAFF	TGTGCCAGCAAAACAGGGATCACTGAAGCTTTCTTT
14	TRBV6-5	TRBD2	NA	TRBJ2-5	CASSSTGGAETQYF	TGTGCCAGCAGTTCCACCGGGGGGGCAGAGACCCAGTACTTC
16	TRBV11-1	TRBD2	NA	TRBJ2-1	CASSWTPSGRRNEQFF	TGTGCCAGCAGCTGGACCCCTAGCGGGAGGAGGAATGAGCAGTTCTTC
16	TRBV10-3	TRBD2	NA	TRBJ2-7	CAISEGGRGSTYEQYF	TGTGCCATCAGTGAGGGTGGGCGGGGGAGCACCTACGAGCAGTACTTC
15	TRBV5-1	TRBD1	NA	TRBJ1-1	CASSPRDSGNTEAFF	TGCGCCAGCAGCCCTAGGGACAGCGGGAACACTGAAGCTTTCTTT
17	TRBV10-3	NA	few	TRBJ1-2	CAISGIARQPPNYGYTF	TGTGCCATCAGCGGCATTGCCCGACAACCCCCCAACTATGGCTACACCTTC
17	TRBV30	NA	NA	TRBJ1-6	CAWTRERRSSYNSPLHF	TGTGCCTGGACTAGAGAAAGAAGAAGCTCCTATAATTCACCCCTCCACTTT
14	TRBV2	TRBD2	NA	TRBJ2-1	CASGSGSTYNEQFF	TGTGCCAGTGGAAGCGGGAGCACGTACAATGAGCAGTTCTTC
16	TRBV27	TRBD2	NA	TRBJ2-4	CASSFASGRWGNIQYF	TGTGCCAGCAGTTTCGCTAGCGGGAGGTGGGGGAACATTCAGTACTTC
15	TRBV7-3	TRBD2	NA	TRBJ2-1	CASTVSGGAYNEQFF	TGTGCCAGCACCGTTAGCGGGGGGGCCTACAATGAGCAGTTCTTC
15	TRBV6-5	TRBD1	NA	TRBJ2-5	CASSSPAQGRETQYF	TGTGCCAGCAGTTCCCCCGCACAGGGGAGAGAGACCCAGTACTTC
14	TRBV18	TRBD2	NA	TRBJ2-7	CASSLGLAGDEQYF	TGTGCCAGCTCACTCGGACTAGCGGGAGACGAGCAGTACTTC
13	TRBV19	NA	NA	TRBJ1-2	CASSTGQRERSTF	TGTGCCAGTAGTACCGGACAGAGAGAACGTAGCACCTTC
17	TRBV6-6	TRBD2	NA	TRBJ2-2	CASSRPGLAGVGGELFF	TGTGCCAGCAGTCGCCCGGGACTAGCGGGAGTCGGCGGGGAGCTGTTTTTT
14	TRBV13	TRBD1	NA	TRBJ2-7	CASSFRDSGLEQYF	TGTGCCAGCAGCTTTAGGGACAGTGGGCTTGAGCAGTACTTC
16	TRBV23-1	NA	NA	TRBJ2-1	CASSQYCGCSYNEQFF	TGCGCCAGCAGTCAATACTGCGGATGCTCCTACAATGAGCAGTTCTTC
15	TRBV29-1	TRBD2	NA	TRBJ2-5	CSVEVLAGVGETQYF	TGCAGCGTTGAAGTACTAGCGGGAGTCGGCGAGACCCAGTACTTC
14	TRBV10-2	NA	NA	TRBJ1-1	CASSDFGGSTEAFF	TGCGCCAGCAGTGATTTCGGGGGTAGCACTGAAGCTTTCTTT
19	TRBV6-6	NA	NA	TRBJ2-5	CASSFNPGVGLKAQETQYF	TGTGCCAGCAGCTTTAACCCCGGGGTCGGTCTCAAAGCGCAAGAGACCCAGTACTTC
14	TRBV5-1	NA	NA	TRBJ1-5	CASSLDPGRQPQHF	TGCGCCAGCAGCTTGGATCCGGGTCGGCAGCCCCAGCATTTT
12	TRBV30	NA	NA	TRBJ2-7	CAWSQTGYEQYF	TGTGCCTGGAGCCAAACAGGGTACGAGCAGTACTTC
15	TRBV6-5	TRBD1	once	TRBJ2-7	CASSYRGQGTYEQYF	TGTGCCAGCAGTTACAGGGGACAGGGTACCTACGAGCAGTACTTC
15	TRBV7-8	TRBD1	once	TRBJ2-5	CASSLQTGGKETQYF	TGTGCCAGCAGCTTACAGACAGGGGGCAAAGAGACCCAGTACTTC
16	TRBV5-4	TRBD2	once	TRBJ2-1	CASSLGSSGRAGEQFF	TGTGCCAGCAGCTTGGGTAGTAGCGGGAGGGCCGGAGAGCAGTTCTTC
18	TRBV18	TRBD1	NA	TRBJ2-3	CASSPPRVGTARTDTQYF	TGTGCCAGCTCACCTCCCCGGGTGGGGACAGCCCGCACAGATACGCAGTATTTT
14	TRBV27	NA	NA	TRBJ1-5	CASSLGADNQPQHF	TGTGCCAGCAGTTTAGGGGCAGACAATCAGCCCCAGCATTTT
14	TRBV9	TRBD1	NA	TRBJ1-2	CASSPGGAPYGYTF	TGTGCCAGCAGTCCAGGGGGAGCTCCTTATGGCTACACCTTC
16	TRBV7-2	TRBD2	NA	TRBJ2-2	CASSLDAGGRTGELFF	TGTGCCAGCAGCTTGGATGCGGGGGGTCGCACCGGGGAGCTGTTTTTT
16	TRBV19	NA	NA	TRBJ2-2	CASTTPQGRGTGELFF	TGTGCCAGTACCACTCCCCAGGGGCGAGGGACCGGGGAGCTGTTTTTT
14	TRBV6-5	NA	NA	TRBJ2-5	CASNQGIPQETQYF	TGTGCCAGCAATCAGGGGATCCCCCAAGAGACCCAGTACTTC
14	TRBV7-8	TRBD2	NA	TRBJ2-2	CASRSSGSAGELFF	TGTGCCAGCAGATCTAGCGGGAGTGCCGGGGAGCTGTTTTTT
14	TRBV28	TRBD1	NA	TRBJ2-7	CASSSGQVRYEQYF	TGTGCCAGCAGTTCGGGACAGGTTCGCTACGAGCAGTACTTC